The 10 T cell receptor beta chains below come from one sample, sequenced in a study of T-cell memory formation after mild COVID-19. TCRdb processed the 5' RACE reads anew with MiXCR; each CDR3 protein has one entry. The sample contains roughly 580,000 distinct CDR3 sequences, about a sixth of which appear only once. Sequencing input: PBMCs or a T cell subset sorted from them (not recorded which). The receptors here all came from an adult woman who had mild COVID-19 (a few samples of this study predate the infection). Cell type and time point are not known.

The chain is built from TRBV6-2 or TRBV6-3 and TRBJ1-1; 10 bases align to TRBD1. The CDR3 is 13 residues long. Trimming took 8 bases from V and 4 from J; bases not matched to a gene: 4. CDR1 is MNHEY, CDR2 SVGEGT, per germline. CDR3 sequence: CASGRTGGTEAFF. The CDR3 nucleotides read TGTGCCAGCGGCCGGACAGGGGGCACTGAAGCTTTCTTT.

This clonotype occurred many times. CDR3 loop: CASSQELRLAGEFSEQFF. CDR3 sequence (DNA): TGCGCCAGCAGCCAAGAGTTAAGACTAGCGGGAGAGTTCAGTGAGCAGTTCTTC. The chain uses TRBV4-3 and TRBJ2-1; TRBD2 matches 12 bases. This CDR3 region has 18 residues. After removal of 0 bases from V and 9 bases from J, the junction contained 12 bases not matched to a gene. Germline V gene sequence: CDR1 LGHNA, CDR2 YSLEER.

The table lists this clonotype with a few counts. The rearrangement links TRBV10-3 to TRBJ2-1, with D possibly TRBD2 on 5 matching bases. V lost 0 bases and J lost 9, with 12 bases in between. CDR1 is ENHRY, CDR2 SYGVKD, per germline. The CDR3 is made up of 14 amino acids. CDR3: CAISESGPSSEQFF. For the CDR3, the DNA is TGTGCCATCAGTGAGTCTGGGCCTAGCAGTGAGCAGTTCTTC.

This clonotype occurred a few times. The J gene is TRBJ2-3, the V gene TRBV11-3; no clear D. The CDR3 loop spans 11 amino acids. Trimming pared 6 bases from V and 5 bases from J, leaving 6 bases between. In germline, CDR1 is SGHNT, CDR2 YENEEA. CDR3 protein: CASRRRDTQYF. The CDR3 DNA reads TGTGCCAGCAGAAGGAGAGATACGCAGTATTTT.

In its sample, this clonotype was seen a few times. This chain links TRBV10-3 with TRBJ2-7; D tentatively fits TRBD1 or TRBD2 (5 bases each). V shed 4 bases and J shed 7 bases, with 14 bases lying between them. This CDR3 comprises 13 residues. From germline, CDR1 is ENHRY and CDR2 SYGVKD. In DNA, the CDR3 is TGTGCCATCAGTGGGGGGACCCCAATGGAGCAGTACTTC. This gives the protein CAISGGTPMEQYF.

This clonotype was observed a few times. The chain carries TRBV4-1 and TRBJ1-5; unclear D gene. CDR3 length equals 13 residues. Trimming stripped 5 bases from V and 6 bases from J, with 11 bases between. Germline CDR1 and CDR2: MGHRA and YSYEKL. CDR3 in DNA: TGCGCCAGCAGCGTCGAGGTTTTTCAGCCCCAGCATTTT. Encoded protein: CASSVEVFQPQHF.

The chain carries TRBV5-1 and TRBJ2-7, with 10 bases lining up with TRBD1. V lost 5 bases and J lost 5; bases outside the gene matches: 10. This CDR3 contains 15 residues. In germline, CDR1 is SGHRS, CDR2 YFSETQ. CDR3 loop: CASREPGQGYNEQYF. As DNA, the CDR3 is TGCGCCAGCAGAGAACCGGGACAGGGGTACAACGAGCAGTACTTC.

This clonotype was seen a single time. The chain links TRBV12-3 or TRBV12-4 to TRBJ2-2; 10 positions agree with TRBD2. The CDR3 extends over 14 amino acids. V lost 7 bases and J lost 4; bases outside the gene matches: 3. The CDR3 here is CASKLAGSTGELFF. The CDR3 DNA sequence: TGTGCCAGCAAACTAGCGGGGTCCACCGGGGAGCTGTTTTTT.

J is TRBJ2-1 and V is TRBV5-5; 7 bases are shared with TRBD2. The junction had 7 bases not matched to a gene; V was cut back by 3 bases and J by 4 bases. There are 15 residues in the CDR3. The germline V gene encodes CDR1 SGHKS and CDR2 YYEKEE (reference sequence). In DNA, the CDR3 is TGTGCCAGCAGCTCCGGGGAGGGACGTTACAATGAGCAGTTCTTC. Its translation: CASSSGEGRYNEQFF.

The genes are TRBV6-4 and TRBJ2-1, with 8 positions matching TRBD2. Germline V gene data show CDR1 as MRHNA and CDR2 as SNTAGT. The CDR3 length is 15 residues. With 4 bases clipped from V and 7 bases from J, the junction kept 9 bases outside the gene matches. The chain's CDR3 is CASSVGRGASNEQFF. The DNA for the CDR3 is TGTGCCAGCAGTGTGGGGCGGGGGGCGTCGAATGAGCAGTTCTTC.